This T cell receptor (beta chain) was profiled in a study of CD8 T cells in ankylosing spondylitis. Study results and limitations: Previous work reported some of these motif variants in the synovial fluid and blood of reactive arthritis. There was a TCR beta motif, made of several highly homologous variants, that appeared characteristic of ankylosing spondylitis blood. Relatively rare in peripheral blood, disease-linked clones were also CD8+. Matched synovial fluid from ankylosing spondylitis patients was reported to be enriched for disease-linked clones.

This clonotype was counted ten times or more. Its antigen is still unknown. The germline V gene has CDR1 SGHRS and CDR2 YFSETQ. The CDR3 runs to 15 residues. Trimming cost V 6 bases and J 0 bases, with 15 bases left between them. TCRdb called the 5' RACE reads again in MiXCR, with one record for every CDR3 protein. There are 450,000 to 550,000 distinct CDR3 sequences in the sample; roughly 5% occur only once, and around 3.5% lies in the top ten. The sequence derives from a male donor with ankylosing spondylitis. The V call is TRBV5-1, the J call TRBJ2-5; D is unresolved. The sample taken for sequencing was blood, either unsorted or a sorted T cell fraction (not recorded which). The CDR3 loop is CASTAGQFDQETQYF. CDR3 DNA: TGCGCCAGCACGGCTGGGCAGTTCGACCAAGAGACCCAGTACTTC.